These 21 T cell receptor beta chains came from one sample sequenced in a study of T cells after yellow fever vaccination. TCRdb used MiXCR to reprocess the 5' RACE reads, holding one entry per CDR3 protein. This table has roughly 100,000 distinct CDR3 sequences, approximately 8.4% appearing once. Sequencing used CD8+ T cells not binding an NS4B(214-222) dextramer, sorted from PBMCs, obtained more than 14 days after the first yellow fever vaccination. The origin of the receptors is a man aged 18 to 29 who received the YFV17D yellow fever vaccine.

This clonotype was recorded many times. V is TRBV6-5 and J is TRBJ1-6; no definite D call. V was clipped by 0 bases and J by 8 bases, with 5 bases between them. CDR3 length equals 13 residues. Germline CDR1 reads MNHEY; CDR2 reads SVGAGI. Here the CDR3 reads CASSYSEYSPLHF. The CDR3 DNA sequence: TGTGCCAGCAGTTACTCTGAGTATTCACCCCTCCACTTT.

The V call is TRBV7-6, the J call TRBJ1-1; D is perhaps TRBD1 (5 bases). Trimming removed 5 bases from V and 4 bases from J, with 20 bases in between. The CDR3 has 16 amino acids. The germline V gene has CDR1 SGHVS and CDR2 FNYEAQ. The CDR3 protein is CASSPRGQGTGTEAFF. DNA of the CDR3: TGTGCCAGCAGCCCCCGGGGCCAGGGTACTGGCACTGAAGCTTTCTTT.

This clonotype was counted only a few times. The chain is built from TRBV30 and TRBJ2-7, with 9 bases fitting TRBD2. The CDR3 loop spans 12 amino acids. After removal of 7 bases from V and 2 bases from J, the junction contained 3 bases not matched to a gene. Germline V gene sequence: CDR1 GTSNPN, CDR2 SVGIG (reference sequence). CDR3 sequence: CASASGAYEQYF. CDR3 coding DNA: TGTGCCTCAGCTAGCGGGGCCTACGAGCAGTACTTC.

The rearrangement joins TRBV11-2 to TRBJ2-7; no clear D. The germline gives CDR1 SGHAT, CDR2 FQNNGV. The CDR3 runs to 14 residues. V was clipped by 3 bases and J by 0 bases, with 9 bases between them. The CDR3 region is CASSFGAHSYEQYV. DNA of the CDR3: TGTGCCAGCAGCTTTGGCGCACACTCCTACGAGCAGTACGTC.

The chain couples TRBV5-6 to TRBJ2-7; the match to TRBD2 covers 9 bases. CDR1 is SGHDT, CDR2 YYEEEE, per germline. The V gene end was trimmed by 1 base and the J gene end by 5 bases; junction bases not matched to a gene: 4. This CDR3 region has 14 residues. The CDR3 DNA sequence: TGTGCCAGCAGCTTGAGCATAGCGGGGGACGAGCAGTACGTC. This sequence encodes CASSLSIAGDEQYV.

V is TRBV19 and J is TRBJ1-1; D may be TRBD1 (5 bases). There are 13 residues in the CDR3. With 10 bases removed from V and 1 base from J, the gap between germline ends came to 13 bases. Germline lookup yields CDR1 LNHDA and CDR2 SQIVND (reference sequence). The CDR3 nucleotides are TGTGCCACCTCAGACAGTGGGAACACTGAAGCTTTCTTT. This codes for CATSDSGNTEAFF.

The CDR3 DNA is TGTGCCGGGCGGGAGCCAGACACAGATACGCAGTATTTT. This gives the protein CAGREPDTDTQYF. This rearrangement joins TRBV21-1 to TRBJ2-3; the table calls TRBD2, which could not be checked here. TRBV21-1 is marked as a pseudogene. The CDR3 is made up of 13 amino acids.

This clonotype was found a few times. V is TRBV10-1 and J is TRBJ1-1, with D tentatively TRBD1 (6 bases). Germline lookup yields CDR1 WNHNN and CDR2 SYGVQD (reference sequence). Deletions cut 0 bases from V and 3 bases from J, with 11 bases between. This CDR3 has 15 amino acids. CDR3 sequence: CASSESGAGDTEAFF. The CDR3 nucleotides are TGCGCCAGCAGTGAGTCGGGAGCAGGGGACACTGAAGCTTTCTTT.

V gene TRBV5-4 combines with J gene TRBJ2-3; D ambiguous. V lost 6 bases and J 4 bases, leaving 12 bases between the germline ends. CDR1 is SGHNT and CDR2 is YYREEE in the germline V gene (reference sequence). CDR3 length: 13 residues. The CDR3 reads CASISTGADTQYF. CDR3 bases: TGTGCCAGCATCTCGACTGGCGCAGATACGCAGTATTTT.

This clonotype was counted ten times or more. The V and J genes are TRBV25-1 and TRBJ2-7, with D possibly matching TRBD2 (6 bases). The CDR3 totals 14 residues. CDR1 and CDR2 from the germline V gene are MGHDK and SYGVNS. V dropped 2 bases and J dropped 4 bases, with 12 bases sitting between them. The CDR3 here is CASSELGGDYEQYF. The CDR3 DNA sequence: TGTGCCAGCAGTGAACTGGGCGGGGATTACGAGCAGTACTTC.

The CDR3 here is CAISEKKNIQYF. CDR3 DNA: TGTGCCATCAGTGAAAAGAAAAACATTCAGTACTTC. The chain employs TRBV10-3 and TRBJ2-4; no reliable D call. V was pared by 3 bases and J by 4 bases, with 4 bases between. Per the germline V gene, CDR1 is ENHRY and CDR2 is SYGVKD. The length of the CDR3 is 12 residues.

This clonotype was seen ten or more times. This chain joins TRBV3-1 and TRBJ1-1, with no clear D. Germline V CDR1 and CDR2: LGHDT, YNNKEL (reference sequence). This CDR3 region has 16 residues. V was shortened by 1 base and J by 0 bases, with 12 bases between the two germline ends. The DNA for the CDR3 is TGTGCCAGCAGCCAAGGTTTGGAGCGAATGAACACTGAAGCTTTCTTT. Its protein product is CASSQGLERMNTEAFF.

This rearrangement joins TRBV28 to TRBJ2-3; no clear D. Germline-derived CDR1 and CDR2 are MDHEN and SYDVKM. The CDR3 length is 16 residues. Trimming cost V 2 bases and J 3 bases, with 15 bases left between them. CDR3 sequence: CASSLGENSSTDTQYF. CDR3 nucleotides: TGTGCCAGCAGTTTAGGAGAGAATAGTTCGACAGATACGCAGTATTTT.

This clonotype was counted only a few times. This chain links TRBV12-3 or TRBV12-4 with TRBJ1-1; D not resolved. V dropped 6 bases and J dropped 6 bases, with 8 bases sitting between them. The CDR3 extends over 11 amino acids. The CDR3 loop reads CASSFSAEAFF. CDR3 nucleotides: TGTGCCAGCAGCTTCTCCGCTGAAGCTTTCTTT.

The V and J genes are TRBV6-1 and TRBJ2-3; 8 bases are shared with TRBD1. Trimming took 2 bases from V and 0 from J; bases not matched to a gene: 1. This CDR3 contains 15 residues. Germline CDR1 reads MNHNS; CDR2 reads SASEGT. This CDR3 reads CASSERTGSTDTQYF. The DNA of the CDR3 is TGTGCCAGCAGTGAACGGACAGGGAGCACAGATACGCAGTATTTT.

The chain uses TRBV5-8 and TRBJ2-1; possible D gene TRBD2, 6 bases. Per the germline V gene, CDR1 is SGHTS and CDR2 is YDEGEE. V lost 8 bases and J 5 bases, leaving 17 bases between the germline ends. The CDR3 is 14 amino acids. The CDR3 sequence is CARGPGGLHNEQFF. The CDR3 bases are TGTGCCAGGGGCCCCGGGGGACTGCACAATGAGCAGTTCTTC.

This clonotype appeared a few times. V is TRBV5-5 and J is TRBJ1-5; D is unclear. This CDR3 has 16 residues. In germline, CDR1 is SGHKS, CDR2 YYEKEE (reference sequence). Trimming removed 0 bases at V and 0 bases at J, with 10 bases between. CDR3 in amino acids: CASSLERLDSNQPQHF. CDR3 nucleotides: TGTGCCAGCAGCTTGGAACGGCTAGATAGCAATCAGCCCCAGCATTTT.

This clonotype was seen only a few times. CDR3 residues: CASSPGGGANEQFF. CDR3 sequence (DNA): TGTGCCAGCAGCCCGGGGGGGGGGGCGAATGAGCAGTTCTTC. This chain links TRBV7-2 with TRBJ2-1; 8 bases match TRBD2. With V trimmed by 5 bases and J by 7 bases, 7 bases remained unmatched. CDR3 size: 14 residues. Germline CDR1 SGHTA, CDR2 FQGNSA.

The chain carries TRBV7-8 and TRBJ2-7, with D perhaps matching TRBD2 (6 bases). The V gene lost 4 bases and the J gene lost 7 bases, with 17 bases spanning the gap. CDR1 and CDR2 from the germline V gene are SGHVS and FQNEAQ. CDR3 length equals 14 residues. The CDR3, as DNA: TGTGCCAGCAGCTCTCGGGGGATATTAGGAGAGCAGTACTTC. It codes for CASSSRGILGEQYF.

This clonotype has just a few counts. The chain joins TRBV11-1 to TRBJ2-3; tentatively, D is TRBD2 (5 bases). Germline V lookup: CDR1 SGHAT, CDR2 FQDESV (reference sequence). The length of the CDR3 is 13 residues. V was shortened by 4 bases and J by 4 bases, with 9 bases between the two germline ends. CDR3 DNA: TGTGCCAGCAGCTCCGAAGCGGCAGATACGCAGTATTTT. Amino acid sequence: CASSSEAADTQYF.

The chain employs TRBV5-1 and TRBJ2-1; D unclear. Germline-derived CDR1 and CDR2 are SGHRS and YFSETQ. Trimming stripped 0 bases from V and 6 bases from J, with 4 bases between. This CDR3 is 12 amino acids long. CDR3 amino acids: CASSLAANEQFF. DNA for the CDR3: TGCGCCAGCAGCTTGGCGGCCAATGAGCAGTTCTTC. The entire variable domain, with the rest obtained from reference TRBV5-1 and TRBJ2-1, is as follows: KAGVTQTPRYLIKTRGQQVTLSCSPISGHRSVSWYQQTPGQGLQFLFEYFSETQRNKGNFPGRFSGRQFSNSRSEMNVSTLELGDSALYLCASSLAANEQFFGPGTRLTVL.